This TCR beta chain originates from a study of graft-versus-host responses after intestinal transplantation. Across the whole study: Anti-thymocyte globulin induction was given to all recipients, followed by tacrolimus and steroids for 2 to 3 years.

Regarding this clone: Its specificity is not known.

The protocol was immunoSEQ multiplex PCR, while the TCRdb copy is restricted to in-frame clones and leaves out a portion. The sample includes about 39,000 clones, over 85% seen only once; the top ten take approximately 6.9%. The study, taken as a whole, reports: The authors found GvH clones in recipient marrow, some appearing first in ileum or blood.

Material: PBMCs, obtained just under 270 days after transplant. The receptor was derived from a human patient who received an intestinal transplant, so some T cells may come from the graft donor.

CDR3 region: CASSQTGIRGYTF. The CDR3 nucleotides are TGTGCCAGCAGCCAGACAGGGATAAGGGGCTACACCTTC. The chain recombines TRBV27 with TRBJ1-2; 7 bases align to TRBD1. CDR1 and CDR2 (germline): MNHEY, SMNVEV (reference sequence). With 6 bases clipped from V and 8 bases from J, the junction kept 9 bases outside the gene matches. The CDR3 length is 13 residues.